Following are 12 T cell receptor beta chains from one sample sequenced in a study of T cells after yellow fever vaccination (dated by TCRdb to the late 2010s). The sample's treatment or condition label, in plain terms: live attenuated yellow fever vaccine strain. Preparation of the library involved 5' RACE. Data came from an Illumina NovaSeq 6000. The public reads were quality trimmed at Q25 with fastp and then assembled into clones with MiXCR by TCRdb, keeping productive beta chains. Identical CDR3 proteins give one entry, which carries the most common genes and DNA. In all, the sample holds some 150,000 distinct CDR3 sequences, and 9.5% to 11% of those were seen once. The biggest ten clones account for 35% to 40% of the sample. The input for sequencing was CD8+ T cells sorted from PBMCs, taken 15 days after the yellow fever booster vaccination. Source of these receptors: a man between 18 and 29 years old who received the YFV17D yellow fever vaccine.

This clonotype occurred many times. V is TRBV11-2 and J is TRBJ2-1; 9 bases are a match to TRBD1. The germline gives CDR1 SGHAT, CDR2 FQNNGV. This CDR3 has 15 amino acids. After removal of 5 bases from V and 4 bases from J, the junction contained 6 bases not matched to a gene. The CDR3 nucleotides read TGTGCCAGCAGCAACCCGGGACAGGGATACAATGAGCAGTTCTTC. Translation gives CASSNPGQGYNEQFF. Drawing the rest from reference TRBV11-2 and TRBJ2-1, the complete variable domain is EAGVAQSPRYKIIEKRQSVAFWCNPISGHATLYWYQQILGQGPKLLIQFQNNGVVDDSQLPKDRFSAERLKGVDSTLKIQPAKLEDSAVYLCASSNPGQGYNEQFFGPGTRLTVL.

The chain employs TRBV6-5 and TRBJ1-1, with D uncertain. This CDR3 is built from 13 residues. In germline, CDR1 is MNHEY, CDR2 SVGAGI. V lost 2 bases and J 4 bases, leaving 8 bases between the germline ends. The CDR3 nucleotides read TGTGCCAGCAGTTACCGCGGAATCACTGAAGCTTTCTTT. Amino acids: CASSYRGITEAFF.

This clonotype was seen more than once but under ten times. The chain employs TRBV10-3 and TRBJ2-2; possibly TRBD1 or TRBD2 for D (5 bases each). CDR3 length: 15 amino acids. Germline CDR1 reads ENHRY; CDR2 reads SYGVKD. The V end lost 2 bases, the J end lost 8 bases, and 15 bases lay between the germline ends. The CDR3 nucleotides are TGTGCCATCAGTGAGGGGGGACCTCTAAGAGGGGAGCTGTTTTTT. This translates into CAISEGGPLRGELFF.

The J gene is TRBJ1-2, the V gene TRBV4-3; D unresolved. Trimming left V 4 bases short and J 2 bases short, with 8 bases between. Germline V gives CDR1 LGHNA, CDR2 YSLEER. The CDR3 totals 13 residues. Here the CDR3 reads CASSPWKNYGYTF. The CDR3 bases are TGCGCCAGCAGCCCGTGGAAGAACTATGGCTACACCTTC.

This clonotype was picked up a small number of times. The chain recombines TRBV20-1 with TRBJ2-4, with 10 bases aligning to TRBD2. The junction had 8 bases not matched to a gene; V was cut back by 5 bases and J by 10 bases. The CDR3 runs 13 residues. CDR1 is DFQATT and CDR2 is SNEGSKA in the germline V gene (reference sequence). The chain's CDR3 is CSAEPGTSEIQYF. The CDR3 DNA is TGCAGTGCTGAACCCGGGACTAGCGAAATTCAGTACTTC.

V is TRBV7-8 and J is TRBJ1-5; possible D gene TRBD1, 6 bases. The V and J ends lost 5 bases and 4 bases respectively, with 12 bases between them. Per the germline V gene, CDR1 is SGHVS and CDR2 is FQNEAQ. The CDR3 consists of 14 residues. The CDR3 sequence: CASSGGQTNQPQHF. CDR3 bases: TGTGCCAGCAGCGGCGGACAGACTAATCAGCCCCAGCATTTT.

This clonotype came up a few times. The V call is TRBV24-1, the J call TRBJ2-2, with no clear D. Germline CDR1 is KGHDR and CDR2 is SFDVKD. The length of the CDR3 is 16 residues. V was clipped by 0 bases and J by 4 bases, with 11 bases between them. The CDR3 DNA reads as TGTGCCACCAGTGATTTGTACGCCAGAGGCACCGGGGAGCTGTTTTTT. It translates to CATSDLYARGTGELFF.

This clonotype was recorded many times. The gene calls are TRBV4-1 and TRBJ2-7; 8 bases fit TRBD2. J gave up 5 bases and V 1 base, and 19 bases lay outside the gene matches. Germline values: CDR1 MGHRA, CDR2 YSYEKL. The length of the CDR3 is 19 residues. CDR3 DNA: TGCGCCAGCAGCCAAGGGGTGGTGGCAGGGACGAAGCGGGGGAACGAGCAGTACTTC. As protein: CASSQGVVAGTKRGNEQYF.

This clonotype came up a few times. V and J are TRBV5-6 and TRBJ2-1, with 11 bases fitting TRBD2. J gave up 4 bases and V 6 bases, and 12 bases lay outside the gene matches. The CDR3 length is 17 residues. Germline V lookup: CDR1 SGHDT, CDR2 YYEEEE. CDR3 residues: CASIPAPLAGGYNEQFF. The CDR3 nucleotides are TGTGCCAGCATCCCAGCCCCCCTAGCGGGGGGATACAATGAGCAGTTCTTC.

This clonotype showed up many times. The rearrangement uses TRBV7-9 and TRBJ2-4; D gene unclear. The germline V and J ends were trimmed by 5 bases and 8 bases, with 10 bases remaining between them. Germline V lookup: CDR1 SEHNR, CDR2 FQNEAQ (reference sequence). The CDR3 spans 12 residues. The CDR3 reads CASSMARDIQYF. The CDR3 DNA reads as TGTGCCAGCAGCATGGCACGGGACATTCAGTACTTC.

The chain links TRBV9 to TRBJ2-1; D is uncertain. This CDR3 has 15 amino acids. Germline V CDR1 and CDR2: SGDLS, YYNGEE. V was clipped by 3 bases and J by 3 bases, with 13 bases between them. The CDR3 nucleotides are TGTGCCAGCAGCGCCCCTGGCACCGACTACAATGAGCAGTTCTTC. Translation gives CASSAPGTDYNEQFF.

CDR3 nucleotides: TGTGCCAGCAGCTTTCGCCCGTGGGTCACCGGGGAGCTGTTTTTT. Translation: CASSFRPWVTGELFF. The rearrangement links TRBV7-2 to TRBJ2-2; D unclear. This CDR3 contains 15 residues. Germline V lookup: CDR1 SGHTA, CDR2 FQGNSA. V dropped 3 bases and J dropped 4 bases, with 12 bases sitting between them. Combining the CDR3 with reference TRBV7-2 and TRBJ2-2 gives the whole variable domain GAGVSQSPSNKVTEKGKDVELRCDPISGHTALYWYRQSLGQGLEFLIYFQGNSAPDKSGLPSDRFSAERTGGSVSTLTIQRTQQEDSAVYLCASSFRPWVTGELFFGEGSRLTVL.